This T cell receptor beta chain was identified during a study of STAT5B mutations in CD4+ large granular lymphocyte leukemia. Overall study findings and caveats: No patients shared main leukemic clonotypes, though less than 30% appeared at low frequency elsewhere.

Details on this clone: Antigen unknown.

Only in-frame clones appear in the TCRdb table, and some are missing; sequencing was by immunoSEQ multiplex PCR. Of about 29,000 clones listed, around 85% are singletons. This TCR came from a human donor in good health. The sequencing sample was made of CD4+ T cells from blood buffy coats.

The CDR3 reads CASSSRPGQGLGVNGYTF. The CDR3, as DNA: TGTGCCAGCAGTTCACGACCGGGACAGGGTTTGGGCGTCAATGGCTACACCTTC. This chain uses TRBV5-6 with TRBJ1-2; 9 bases align to TRBD1. The CDR3 contains 18 residues. Germline CDR1 is SGHDT and CDR2 is YYEEEE. The V segment lost 5 bases and the J segment 6 bases; nucleotides outside the gene matches: 20. The variable domain in full, completed from reference TRBV5-6 and TRBJ1-2, reads DAGVTQSPTHLIKTRGQQVTLRCSPKSGHDTVSWYQQALGQGPQFIFQYYEEEERQRGNFPDRFSGHQFPNYSSELNVNALLLGDSALYLCASSSRPGQGLGVNGYTFGSGTRLTVV.